This is a list of T cell receptor beta chains from one sample in a study of identical twins. One entry per CDR3 protein results from TCRdb running MiXCR on the 5' RACE reads. The sample holds about 530,000 distinct CDR3 sequences, 13% to 15% seen once. The same data also went into a second study, on yellow fever vaccine responses in identical twins.

Sequencing was performed on CD4+ T cells sorted from blood. Receptor source: a woman in her late teens or twenties in good health. Each CDR3 is given with its conserved first and last residue. D genes are given only for firm matches. The size field is filled for only some rows; it gives once, few, many or a size class.

D gene	J gene	V gene	clone size	CDR3 DNA	CDR3 protein
TRBD2	TRBJ2-5	TRBV7-2	few	TGTGCCAGCAGCCCTAGAGCGGGAAACCAAGAGACCCAGTACTTC	CASSPRAGNQETQYF
-	TRBJ2-2	TRBV6-1	few	TGTGCCAGCAGATCAGGACTCCTAGTCGGGGAGCTGTTTTTT	CASRSGLLVGELFF
-	TRBJ2-1	TRBV12-3/TRBV12-4	few	TGTGCCAGCAGTTTAGGCCGGCAGGGAGTTGGCAATGAGCAGTTCTTC	CASSLGRQGVGNEQFF
TRBD1	TRBJ1-6	TRBV20-1	-	TGCAGTGCTAGCTTGGGGACAGGGCTATCTTCACCCCTCCACTTT	CSASLGTGLSSPLHF
-	TRBJ2-2	TRBV3-1	-	TGTGCCAGCAGCCCCCGGACCCGAAGACTAGTCAACACCGGGGAGCTGTTTTTT	CASSPRTRRLVNTGELFF
-	TRBJ2-1	TRBV5-8	few	TGTGCCAGCAACCTCTTTTACAATGAGCAGTTCTTC	CASNLFYNEQFF
TRBD2	TRBJ2-1	TRBV7-9	few	TGTGCCAGCAGCTTAGCCTATAGCGGGGTAGGGCCCAATGAGCAGTTCTTC	CASSLAYSGVGPNEQFF
TRBD1	TRBJ1-2	TRBV27	few	TGTGCCAGCAGGGACAGGAGTGGCCGTGGCTACACCTTC	CASRDRSGRGYTF
-	TRBJ2-2	TRBV27	-	TGTGCCAGCAGTTTCGGGCGGGATATCACCGGGGAGCTGTTTTTT	CASSFGRDITGELFF
-	TRBJ2-3	TRBV4-2	-	TGTGCCAGCAGCGACCCTGGGCTGCGGGGAATGGCAGATACGCAGTATTTT	CASSDPGLRGMADTQYF
TRBD2	TRBJ2-4	TRBV20-1	-	TGCAGTGCTAGCCCAGCGGGAGGGCCGAACATTCAGTACTTC	CSASPAGGPNIQYF
-	TRBJ2-1	TRBV28	few	TGTGCCAGCAGAGGGGGAGGGTCAACCTCGTACAATGAGCAGTTCTTC	CASRGGGSTSYNEQFF
-	TRBJ2-1	TRBV28	once	TGTGCCAGCAAGGACAATGAGCAGTTCTTC	CASKDNEQFF
-	TRBJ2-1	TRBV12-3/TRBV12-4	-	TGTGCCAGCAGTTTATACCAGAGGACCTCCGATGAGCAGTTCTTC	CASSLYQRTSDEQFF
-	TRBJ1-5	TRBV7-2	few	TGTGCCAGCAGCTTAGCCCCAGGGGATCAGCCCCAGCATTTT	CASSLAPGDQPQHF
-	TRBJ2-2	TRBV3-1	-	TGTGCCAGCAGCGTCGACCCTATTGGGGAGCTGTTTTTT	CASSVDPIGELFF
-	TRBJ2-1	TRBV12-3/TRBV12-4	few	TGTGCCAGCAGCTTGGGGACGGTGCGGGGAGCGGGTGAGCAGTTCTTC	CASSLGTVRGAGEQFF
TRBD1	TRBJ1-3	TRBV6-6	few	TGTGCCAGCAGACCACCTGGGACAGAGATATATTTT	CASRPPGTEIYF
-	TRBJ2-1	TRBV5-1	few	TGCGCCAGCAGCTTGATTCCCGGAGTAAGCTCCTACAATGAGCAGTTCTTC	CASSLIPGVSSYNEQFF
TRBD2	TRBJ2-2	TRBV12-3/TRBV12-4	few	TGTGCCAGCAGTTTCGGGCTAGCGGGAACCACCGGGGAGCTGTTTTTT	CASSFGLAGTTGELFF
TRBD2	TRBJ2-1	TRBV2	-	TGTGCCAGCAGTGAGAGGCTAGCGGGGGACAATGAGCAGTTCTTC	CASSERLAGDNEQFF
-	TRBJ1-5	TRBV6-1	-	TGTGCCAGCAGGGGGGACCTTTATAGCAATCAGCCCCAGCATTTT	CASRGDLYSNQPQHF
-	TRBJ2-7	TRBV15	-	TGTGCCACCAGCAGCCGGGACAACTCTTACGAGCAGAACTTC	CATSSRDNSYEQNF
-	TRBJ2-4	TRBV6-1	-	TGTGCCAGCAGTGAAACCCGGGACGGTCTAGCCAAAAACATTCAGTACTTC	CASSETRDGLAKNIQYF
TRBD2	TRBJ2-3	TRBV5-5	-	TGTGCCAGCAGCAAGGGACTAGCGGGAGCCACAGATACGCAGTATTTT	CASSKGLAGATDTQYF
-	TRBJ1-4	TRBV3-1	-	TGTGCCAGCAGCCCTGGAGGTCATGAAAAACTGTTTTTT	CASSPGGHEKLFF
-	TRBJ2-7	TRBV10-1	-	TGCGCCAGCGGCCAGAGTTCCTACGAGCAGTACTTC	CASGQSSYEQYF
-	TRBJ1-5	TRBV7-6	-	TGTGCCAGCAGCTGGCAGGAGGCCGGCCCCCAGCATTTT	CASSWQEAGPQHF
TRBD2	TRBJ2-1	TRBV5-1	-	TGCGCCAGCAGGCGGAGCGGGGGGGACCACAATGAGCAGTTCTTC	CASRRSGGDHNEQFF
TRBD2	TRBJ2-1	TRBV15	many	TGTGCCACCAGCAGATCAATCCCACTAGCGGGGGCCAACAATGAGCAGTTCTTC	CATSRSIPLAGANNEQFF
TRBD2	TRBJ2-5	TRBV9	-	TGTGCCAGCAGCGTAGGTGAGACTAGCGGCACCATGAAGACCCAGTACTTC	CASSVGETSGTMKTQYF
TRBD2	TRBJ2-7	TRBV15	-	TGTGCCACCAGCACCCGCCGGACTAGCGGGAATCCCTACGAGCAGTACTTC	CATSTRRTSGNPYEQYF
TRBD2	TRBJ2-1	TRBV18	-	TGTGCCAGCTCACCAAGGAGGAGCGGGAGGGACAATGAGCAGTTCTTC	CASSPRRSGRDNEQFF
TRBD1	TRBJ1-1	TRBV18	-	TGTGCCAGCTCGCTCCGGGACAGGAACCTGAACACTGAAGCTTTCTTT	CASSLRDRNLNTEAFF
-	TRBJ2-2	TRBV5-1	-	TGCGCCAGCGCCCTTGAGGTGTACACCGGGGAGCTGTTTTTT	CASALEVYTGELFF
TRBD2	TRBJ2-1	TRBV7-2	few	TGTGCCAGCAGCTCTACTGGACTAGCGGGACTTGAGCAGTTCTTC	CASSSTGLAGLEQFF
-	TRBJ1-6	TRBV6-2/TRBV6-3	few	TGTGCCAGCAGTCCCGGGATTTCCCTCCACTTT	CASSPGISLHF
-	TRBJ2-3	TRBV6-1	-	TGTGCCAGCAGCAGTAGCAGGGATACGCAGTATTTT	CASSSSRDTQYF
-	TRBJ2-2	TRBV7-2	few	TGTGCCAGCAAGCCGGGACAATTAACCGGGGAGCTGTTTTTT	CASKPGQLTGELFF
-	TRBJ2-5	TRBV11-2	many	TGTGCCAGCAGCCAACTTAGATATGAGCAGCGGGCGTGGCAAGAGACCCAGTACTTC	CASSQLRYEQRAWQETQYF
TRBD2	TRBJ2-1	TRBV20-1	few	TGCAGTGCTAGAGATCGGTTAGCGGGAGTTAATGAGCAGTTCTTC	CSARDRLAGVNEQFF
TRBD2	TRBJ2-1	TRBV5-1	-	TGCGCCAGCAGCCACCGGACTAGCGGGGGGTCATACAATGAGCAGTTCTTC	CASSHRTSGGSYNEQFF
-	TRBJ1-6	TRBV3-1	-	TGTGCCAGCAGTCCTACCGGGACCGCTAATTCACCCCTCCACTTT	CASSPTGTANSPLHF
-	TRBJ1-2	TRBV6-6	-	TGTGCCAGCCATACAGGGTACTATGGCTACACCTTC	CASHTGYYGYTF
-	TRBJ1-4	TRBV7-9	few	TGTGCCAGCAGCTTGCCCGTTGAGGGAAAACTGTTTTTT	CASSLPVEGKLFF